What follows describes a single T cell receptor beta chain. TCRdb reanalysed the 5' RACE reads using MiXCR and keeps one entry per CDR3 protein. The sample contains 61,000 or so distinct CDR3 sequences, more than 10% of which appear only once. This sample stems from a study of early T cells in non-severe SARS-CoV-2 infection. Germline CDR1 and CDR2: SGHRS and YFSETQ. The CDR3 has 14 amino acids. Trimming took off 7 bases at V and 5 bases at J, with 18 bases between the two ends. V gene TRBV5-1 combines with J gene TRBJ2-5; D perhaps matches TRBD2 (6 bases). The sequencing used whole blood, collected at baseline. The receptor comes from an adult who was a healthcare worker with PCR-confirmed SARS-CoV-2 infection or an uninfected control (not recorded which). The donor label of this sample is uncertain. The CDR3 DNA is TGCGCCAGCGCGACGGGGGACCGAGGGGAGACCCAGTACTTC. Amino acids: CASATGDRGETQYF.